This TCR beta chain is drawn from a study of T cell responses to AZD1222 COVID-19 vaccine. Overall study findings and caveats: Seropositivity was recorded at baseline in only 6 or 7 AZD1222 recipients. The donor group comprised mostly white British people and more females; the analysis possibly underestimated clonal diversity.

The trim removed 0 bases at V and 1 base at J, leaving 2 bases unmatched. CDR3 length: 15 residues. Looked up from germline, CDR1 is LNHNV and CDR2 is YYDKDF (reference sequence). Concerning this clone itself: Its specificity is unknown.

Clones were read by immunoSEQ multiplex PCR, and TCRdb kept only the in-frame ones, dropping some. The sample shows around 130,000 clones, about 94% of them seen only once. The receptor comes from an adult in good health. Sequenced here: peripheral blood, sampled on day 0 of AZD1222 vaccination. The rearrangement joins TRBV15 to TRBJ1-1; the match to TRBD1 covers 7 bases. In DNA form, the CDR3 reads TGTGCCACCAGCAGAGATGACAGGGCGAACACTGAAGCTTTCTTT. Amino acids: CATSRDDRANTEAFF. The variable domain in full, with the rest retrieved from reference TRBV15 and TRBJ1-1, is DAMVIQNPRYQVTQFGKPVTLSCSQTLNHNVMYWYQQKSSQAPKLLFHYYDKDFNNEADTPDNFQSRRPNTSFCFLDIRSPGLGDTAMYLCATSRDDRANTEAFFGQGTRLTVV.